These T cell receptor beta chains were read from a single sample in a study of shared clonotypes between healthy human individuals. Data came from immunoSEQ multiplex PCR; TCRdb stores just in-frame clones and leaves some out. This table has about 1.1 million clones, approximately 80% appearing once. Source material: memory CD4+ T cells from PBMCs. These receptors all come from a man younger than 35 in good health. Some clones in this sample may be carry-over from other donors' samples. Each CDR3 is given with its conserved first and last residue. The D gene is left open where the match is weak. Not all rows give a size; the values are once, few, many and, for expanded clones, a class.

j_gene,len,abundance,v_gene,d_gene,CDR3aa,CDR3nt
TRBJ2-3,14,-,TRBV19,-,CASMNQRRTDTQYF,TGTGCCAGTATGAACCAGCGGAGGACAGATACGCAGTATTTT
TRBJ1-5,15,-,TRBV7-8,-,CASSLSRGPQQPQHF,TGTGCCAGCAGCTTATCCCGGGGGCCCCAACAGCCCCAGCATTTT
TRBJ2-1,15,-,TRBV5-1,-,CASSLQQGRVDEQFF,TGCGCCAGCAGCTTGCAGCAGGGGCGGGTCGATGAGCAGTTCTTC
TRBJ1-2,18,-,TRBV18,-,CASSHSSGQSTANYGYTF,TGTGCCAGCTCACATTCCAGTGGACAGAGTACAGCTAACTATGGCTACACCTTC
TRBJ1-1,13,few,TRBV7-9,-,CATSRESRTEAFF,TGTGCCACCTCGAGGGAAAGTCGAACTGAAGCTTTCTTT
TRBJ1-5,14,-,TRBV2,-,CASSSRNRDQPQHF,TGTGCCAGCAGTTCCAGAAACCGGGATCAGCCCCAGCATTTT
TRBJ2-7,18,few,TRBV11-2,TRBD2,CASSRVTSGRASPYEQYF,TGTGCCAGCAGCCGAGTCACTAGCGGGAGGGCCTCCCCTTACGAGCAGTACTTC
TRBJ1-5,14,-,TRBV28,-,CASSFSHSEQPQHF,TGTGCCAGCAGCTTCTCCCATTCGGAACAGCCCCAGCATTTT
TRBJ2-3,15,-,TRBV28,TRBD2,CASTAAGGRSDTQYF,TGTGCCAGCACCGCCGCGGGGGGGCGATCAGATACGCAGTATTTT
TRBJ2-7,13,-,TRBV10-3,TRBD2,CATRSREGHEQYF,TGTGCCACACGGTCGCGGGAGGGCCACGAGCAGTACTTC
TRBJ2-3,15,-,TRBV28,-,CASSLVRESTDTQYF,TGTGCCAGCAGTTTAGTTCGGGAGAGCACAGATACGCAGTATTTT
TRBJ1-2,14,few,TRBV30,TRBD1,CAWRMDRKAYGYTF,TGTGCCTGGAGAATGGACAGGAAGGCCTATGGCTACACCTTC
TRBJ2-7,13,-,TRBV5-4,-,CASSSYNSYEQYF,TGTGCCAGCAGCTCGTATAACTCCTACGAGCAGTACTTC
TRBJ1-5,13,-,TRBV5-1,-,CASSLGVGQPQHF,TGCGCCAGCAGCTTGGGGGTCGGCCAGCCCCAGCATTTT
TRBJ2-7,15,few,TRBV28,-,CASTYFWDDSYEQYF,TGTGCCAGCACCTATTTCTGGGACGACTCCTACGAGCAGTACTTC
TRBJ1-1,12,few,TRBV11-2,-,CASRGGGTEAFF,TGTGCCAGCAGAGGAGGGGGGACTGAAGCTTTCTTT
TRBJ2-3,14,-,TRBV18,-,CASSPTAVADTQYF,TGTGCCAGCTCACCAACCGCGGTCGCTGATACGCAGTATTTT
TRBJ2-6,14,few,TRBV10-2,-,CASLDAGGANVLTF,TGCGCCAGTCTCGACGCGGGTGGGGCCAACGTCCTGACTTTC
TRBJ1-3,17,-,TRBV28,-,CASSSEHSLVSGNTIYF,TGTGCCAGCAGCTCAGAGCACTCCTTAGTCTCTGGAAACACCATATATTTT
TRBJ2-7,14,-,TRBV29-1,TRBD2,CSAVSGSTSYEQYF,TGCAGCGCCGTGAGCGGGAGTACTTCCTACGAGCAGTACTTC
TRBJ2-7,14,-,TRBV27,-,CASSRTVSSYEQYF,TGTGCCAGCTCCCGGACGGTTAGCTCCTACGAGCAGTACTTC
TRBJ2-7,12,-,TRBV5-5,-,CASSVNSYEQYF,TGTGCCAGCAGCGTGAACAGTTACGAGCAGTACTTC
TRBJ1-1,14,once,TRBV7-2,-,CASSLMGLGTEAFF,TGTGCCAGCAGCTTAATGGGTCTGGGCACTGAAGCTTTCTTT
TRBJ2-2,17,-,TRBV10-3,TRBD2,CAISGTLAGRNTGELFF,TGTGCCATCAGTGGAACTTTAGCGGGGAGGAACACCGGGGAGCTGTTTTTT
TRBJ1-4,16,once,TRBV7-9,TRBD1,CASSLTGAATNEKLFF,TGTGCCAGCAGTTTGACAGGGGCGGCAACTAATGAAAAACTGTTTTTT
TRBJ1-1,14,-,TRBV5-1,-,CASSRTGLNTEAFF,TGCGCCAGCAGCCGTACAGGGTTGAACACTGAAGCTTTCTTT
TRBJ2-7,15,-,TRBV5-1,-,CASSLVAGATYEQYF,TGCGCCAGCAGCTTGGTGGCGGGGGCCACCTACGAGCAGTACTTC
TRBJ2-2,17,once,TRBV4-2,-,CASSHGPQGGNTGELFF,TGTGCCAGCAGCCACGGCCCCCAGGGTGGGAACACCGGGGAGCTGTTTTTT
TRBJ1-2,13,-,TRBV6-5,TRBD1,CASSQDRSYGYTF,TGTGCCAGCAGCCAGGACAGGAGCTATGGCTACACCTTC
TRBJ2-3,16,-,TRBV11-2,-,CASSYPPAGVADTQYF,TGTGCCAGCAGCTACCCGCCAGCTGGTGTGGCAGATACGCAGTATTTT
TRBJ1-5,14,once,TRBV5-1,TRBD1,CASSPGQDYQPQHF,TGCGCCAGCAGCCCCGGACAGGACTATCAGCCCCAGCATTTT
TRBJ1-1,15,-,TRBV10-3,-,CAISESVGMNTEAFF,TGTGCCATCAGTGAGTCGGTCGGTATGAACACTGAAGCTTTCTTT
TRBJ2-7,11,-,TRBV20-1,-,CSARDSYEQYF,TGCAGTGCTAGAGATAGTTACGAGCAGTACTTC
TRBJ2-3,13,-,TRBV9,-,CASSSHGADTQYF,TGTGCCAGCAGCTCCCACGGCGCAGATACGCAGTATTTT
TRBJ1-5,14,-,TRBV7-2,TRBD1,CASSWDRGIQPQHF,TGTGCCAGCAGCTGGGACAGGGGGATTCAGCCCCAGCATTTT
TRBJ2-7,16,-,TRBV15,-,CATSRGASGADNEQYF,TGTGCCACCAGCAGAGGGGCCTCGGGGGCAGATAACGAGCAGTACTTC
TRBJ2-7,12,-,TRBV6-5,TRBD1,CASSGTVGEQYF,TGTGCCAGCAGTGGGACAGTTGGCGAGCAGTACTTC
TRBJ1-5,17,-,TRBV4-1,-,CASSQDSGTFSNQPQHF,TGCGCCAGCAGCCAAGACTCCGGGACATTTAGCAATCAGCCCCAGCATTTT
TRBJ1-2,14,many,TRBV11-1,-,CASSFTDSNYGYTF,TGTGCCAGCAGCTTTACGGACAGCAACTATGGCTACACCTTC
TRBJ2-5,16,-,TRBV15,-,CATSRDQGQIGETQYF,TGTGCCACCAGCAGAGATCAAGGACAGATAGGGGAGACCCAGTACTTC
TRBJ2-2,14,-,TRBV5-8,-,CASSLFYYDGELFF,TGTGCCAGCAGCTTGTTCTACTATGACGGGGAGCTGTTTTTT
TRBJ2-7,19,few,TRBV7-8,TRBD2,CASSLRFGAGGKPSNEQYF,TGTGCCAGCAGCTTAAGGTTTGGAGCGGGGGGGAAACCAAGTAACGAGCAGTACTTC
TRBJ2-1,16,-,TRBV28,TRBD1,CASSSFADRRYNEQFF,TGTGCCAGCAGTTCTTTTGCGGACAGGCGATACAATGAGCAGTTCTTC